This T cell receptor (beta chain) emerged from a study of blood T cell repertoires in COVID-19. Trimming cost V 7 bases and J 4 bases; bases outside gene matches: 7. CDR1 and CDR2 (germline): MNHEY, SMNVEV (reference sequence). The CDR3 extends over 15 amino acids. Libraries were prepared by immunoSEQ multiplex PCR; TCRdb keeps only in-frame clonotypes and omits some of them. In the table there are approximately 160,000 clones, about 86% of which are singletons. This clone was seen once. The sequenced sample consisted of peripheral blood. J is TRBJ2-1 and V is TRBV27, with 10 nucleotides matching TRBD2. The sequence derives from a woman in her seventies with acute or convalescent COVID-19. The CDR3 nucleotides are TGTGCCAGCACTCGGACTAGCGGAAAATACAATGAGCAGTTCTTC. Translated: CASTRTSGKYNEQFF.